This T cell receptor (beta chain) was identified in a study of blood T cell repertoires in COVID-19. In the study overall: Donors in the United States, Italy and Spain gave samples during acute or convalescent COVID-19. The analysed material was cDNA or gDNA that came from T cells, B-cell-depleted T cells, or PBMCs.

In the authors' methods: The assay estimated nucleated cells by amplifying reference gene primers. Method: immunoSEQ multiplex PCR; TCRdb's copy keeps in-frame clones and lacks some. V and J calls and clone size come straight from that table; D and trimming were deduced from the DNA. The table records about 210,000 clones, roughly four fifths of them present only once. Symptom resolution, clearance, or two negative PCRs marked the recovered donors of Cohort 3. This CDR3 is 14 amino acids long. From germline, CDR1 is SQVTM and CDR2 ANQGSEA. J was trimmed by 0 bases and V by 6 bases; bases with no gene match: 3.

The receptor was isolated from a man aged 35 to 55 who had recovered from COVID-19. The V and J genes are TRBV29-1 and TRBJ2-1, with 9 nucleotides matching TRBD2. Sequencing was done on a sample of PBMCs or T cells enriched from blood (not recorded which). In DNA, the CDR3 is TGCAGCGTCGTAGCGGGGGCCTCCTACAATGAGCAGTTCTTC. Amino acid sequence: CSVVAGASYNEQFF.